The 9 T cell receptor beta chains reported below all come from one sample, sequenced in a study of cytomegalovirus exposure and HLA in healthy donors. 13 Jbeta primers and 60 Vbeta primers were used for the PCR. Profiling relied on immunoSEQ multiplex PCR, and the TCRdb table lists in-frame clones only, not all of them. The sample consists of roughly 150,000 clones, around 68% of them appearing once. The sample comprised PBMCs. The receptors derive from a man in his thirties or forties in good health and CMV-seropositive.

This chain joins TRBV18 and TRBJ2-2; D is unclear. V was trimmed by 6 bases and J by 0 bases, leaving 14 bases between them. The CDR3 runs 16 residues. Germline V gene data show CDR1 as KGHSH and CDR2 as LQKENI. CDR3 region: CASSTQPPPNTGELFF. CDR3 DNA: TGTGCCAGCTCGACACAGCCCCCCCCGAACACCGGGGAGCTGTTTTTT.

CDR3 sequence (DNA): TGCAGCGTTGAAGATCGCATGGGAGGGAGGGCCGGGAATGAGCAGTTCTTC. Translating gives CSVEDRMGGRAGNEQFF. The chain couples TRBV29-1 to TRBJ2-1, with TRBD2 identical over 7 bases. CDR3 length: 17 amino acids. Trimming removed 0 bases from V and 7 bases from J; junction bases left unmatched: 15. CDR1 and CDR2 from the germline V gene are SQVTM and ANQGSEA.

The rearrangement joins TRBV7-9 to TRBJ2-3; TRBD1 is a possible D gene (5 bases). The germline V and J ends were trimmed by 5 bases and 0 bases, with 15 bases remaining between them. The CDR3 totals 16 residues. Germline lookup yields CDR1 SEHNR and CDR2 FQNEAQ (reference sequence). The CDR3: CASSPRFDRSTDTQYF. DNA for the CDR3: TGTGCCAGCAGCCCCCGCTTCGACAGAAGCACAGATACGCAGTATTTT.

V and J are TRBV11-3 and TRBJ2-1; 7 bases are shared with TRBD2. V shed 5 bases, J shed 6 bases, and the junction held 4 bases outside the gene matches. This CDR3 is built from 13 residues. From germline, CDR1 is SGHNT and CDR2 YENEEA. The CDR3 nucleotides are TGTGCCAGCAGCCGGGGGGAAATCAATGAGCAGTTCTTC. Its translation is CASSRGEINEQFF.

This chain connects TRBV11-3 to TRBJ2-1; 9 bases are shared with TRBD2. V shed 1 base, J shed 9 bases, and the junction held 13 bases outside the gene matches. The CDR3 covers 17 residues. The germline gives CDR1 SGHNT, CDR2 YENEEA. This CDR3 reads CASSLAPLSGRISEQFF. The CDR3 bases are TGTGCCAGCAGCTTAGCCCCGCTGAGCGGGAGGATCTCTGAGCAGTTCTTC.

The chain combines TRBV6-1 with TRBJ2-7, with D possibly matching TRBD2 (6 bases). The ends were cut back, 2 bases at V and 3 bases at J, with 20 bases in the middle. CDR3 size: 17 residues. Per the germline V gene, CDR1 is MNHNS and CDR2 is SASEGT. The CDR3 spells CASSELTTGGLSYEQYF. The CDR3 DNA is TGTGCCAGCAGTGAACTAACTACCGGGGGATTAAGCTACGAGCAGTACTTC.

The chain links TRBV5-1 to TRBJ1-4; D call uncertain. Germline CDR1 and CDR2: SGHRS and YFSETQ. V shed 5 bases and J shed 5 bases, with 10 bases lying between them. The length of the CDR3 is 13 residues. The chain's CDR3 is CASSGGGNEKLFF. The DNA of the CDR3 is TGCGCCAGCAGTGGAGGAGGAAATGAAAAACTGTTTTTT.

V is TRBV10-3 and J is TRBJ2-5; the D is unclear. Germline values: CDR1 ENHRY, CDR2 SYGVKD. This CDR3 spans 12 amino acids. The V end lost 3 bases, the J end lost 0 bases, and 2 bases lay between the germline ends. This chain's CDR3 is CAISDNQETQYF. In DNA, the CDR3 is TGTGCCATCAGTGACAACCAAGAGACCCAGTACTTC.

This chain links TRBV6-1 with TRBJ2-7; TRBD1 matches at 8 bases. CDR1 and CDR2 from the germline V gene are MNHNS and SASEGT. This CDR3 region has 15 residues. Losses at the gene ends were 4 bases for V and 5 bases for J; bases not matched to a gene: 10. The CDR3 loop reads CASSGRWTGHDEQYF. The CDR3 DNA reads TGTGCCAGCAGTGGCCGGTGGACAGGGCACGACGAGCAGTACTTC.